The rows below give T cell receptor beta chains drawn from one sample of a study of T cell responses to AZD1222 COVID-19 vaccine. Sequenced by immunoSEQ multiplex PCR; TCRdb stores in-frame clones only, minus some. The repertoire holds 130,000 to 150,000 clones, with 90% as singletons. Sequenced material: peripheral blood, taken on day 0 of AZD1222 vaccination. The receptor source for this set is an adult in good health. The CDR3 runs from the conserved cysteine through the conserved F or W. The order of the fields is V gene, D gene, clone size, J gene, CDR3 protein, CDR3 DNA. The D gene is left open where the match is weak. Not all rows give a size; the values are once, few, many and, for expanded clones, a class.

V gene: TRBV15
D gene: -
clone size: -
J gene: TRBJ1-1
CDR3 protein: CATSRDLMNTEAFF
CDR3 DNA: TGTGCCACCAGCAGAGATTTGATGAACACTGAAGCTTTCTTT

V gene: TRBV3-1/TRBV3-2
D gene: TRBD1
clone size: -
J gene: TRBJ1-4
CDR3 protein: CASSQLTGTGGLFF
CDR3 DNA: TGTGCCAGCAGCCAACTCACCGGGACAGGGGGACTGTTTTTT

V gene: TRBV4-1
D gene: -
clone size: -
J gene: TRBJ1-1
CDR3 protein: CASSQVPFEAFF
CDR3 DNA: TGCGCCAGCAGCCAAGTCCCCTTTGAAGCTTTCTTT

V gene: TRBV10-3
D gene: TRBD2
clone size: -
J gene: TRBJ2-3
CDR3 protein: CATSFRWLSERGGGDTQYF
CDR3 DNA: TGTGCCACGTCCTTCCGTTGGCTGAGTGAGCGGGGGGGCGGGGATACGCAGTATTTT

V gene: TRBV13
D gene: -
clone size: -
J gene: TRBJ1-5
CDR3 protein: CASSLGSDSNQPQHF
CDR3 DNA: TGTGCCAGCAGCCTAGGTTCCGATAGCAATCAGCCCCAGCATTTT

V gene: TRBV14
D gene: -
clone size: -
J gene: TRBJ1-3
CDR3 protein: CASSHIPGGSVGNTIYF
CDR3 DNA: TGTGCCAGCAGCCATATCCCCGGGGGCTCAGTCGGAAACACCATATATTTT

V gene: TRBV12-3/TRBV12-4
D gene: -
clone size: -
J gene: TRBJ1-2
CDR3 protein: CASSLDRYGYTF
CDR3 DNA: TGTGCCAGCAGTTTAGATCGTTATGGCTACACCTTC

V gene: TRBV29-1
D gene: -
clone size: -
J gene: TRBJ2-2
CDR3 protein: CSVSRVYTGELFF
CDR3 DNA: TGCAGCGTTTCACGGGTGTACACCGGGGAGCTGTTTTTT

V gene: TRBV5-1
D gene: TRBD2
clone size: -
J gene: TRBJ2-2
CDR3 protein: CARTRGLAGGLIAGELFF
CDR3 DNA: TGCGCCCGCACCAGGGGACTCGCGGGGGGGCTTATCGCCGGGGAGCTGTTTTTT

V gene: TRBV30
D gene: -
clone size: -
J gene: TRBJ1-3
CDR3 protein: CAWNQGVSGNTIYF
CDR3 DNA: TGTGCCTGGAATCAAGGGGTCTCTGGAAACACCATATATTTT

V gene: TRBV5-1
D gene: TRBD1
clone size: -
J gene: TRBJ2-1
CDR3 protein: CASTSSGGTGGTLYEQFF
CDR3 DNA: TGCGCCAGCACTTCGTCAGGGGGCACGGGTGGGACACTGTATGAGCAGTTCTTC

V gene: TRBV7-9
D gene: -
clone size: -
J gene: TRBJ2-3
CDR3 protein: CASSSRFTDTQYF
CDR3 DNA: TGTGCCAGCAGCTCCCGATTCACAGATACGCAGTATTTT

V gene: TRBV5-6
D gene: -
clone size: -
J gene: TRBJ1-3
CDR3 protein: CASRYGATGNTIYF
CDR3 DNA: TGTGCCAGCAGATATGGAGCTACTGGAAACACCATATATTTT

V gene: TRBV3-1/TRBV3-2
D gene: -
clone size: -
J gene: TRBJ2-7
CDR3 protein: CASSLAGPYEQYF
CDR3 DNA: TGTGCCAGCAGCCTGGCGGGGCCATACGAGCAGTACTTC

V gene: TRBV6-5
D gene: TRBD1
clone size: -
J gene: TRBJ1-3
CDR3 protein: CASRQGASGNTIYF
CDR3 DNA: TGTGCCAGCAGGCAGGGGGCCTCGGGAAACACCATATATTTT

V gene: TRBV14
D gene: -
clone size: -
J gene: TRBJ2-5
CDR3 protein: CASSQLDNSPQETQYF
CDR3 DNA: TGTGCCAGCAGCCAATTGGACAACTCTCCCCAAGAGACCCAGTACTTC

V gene: TRBV19
D gene: -
clone size: -
J gene: TRBJ2-2
CDR3 protein: CASSRQNTGELFF
CDR3 DNA: TGTGCCAGTAGTCGACAGAACACCGGGGAGCTGTTTTTT

V gene: TRBV30
D gene: TRBD1
clone size: -
J gene: TRBJ1-6
CDR3 protein: CAWGSPRGYNSPLHF
CDR3 DNA: TGTGCCTGGGGGTCTCCCAGGGGGTATAATTCACCCCTCCACTTT

V gene: TRBV7-9
D gene: TRBD1
clone size: -
J gene: TRBJ1-3
CDR3 protein: CASRLWTGNIPGNTIYF
CDR3 DNA: TGTGCCAGCAGACTTTGGACAGGGAACATCCCTGGAAACACCATATATTTT

V gene: TRBV7-9
D gene: TRBD1
clone size: few
J gene: TRBJ1-4
CDR3 protein: CASRSDRVDEKLFF
CDR3 DNA: TGTGCCAGCAGATCGGACAGGGTTGATGAAAAACTGTTTTTT

V gene: TRBV29-1
D gene: -
clone size: -
J gene: TRBJ1-2
CDR3 protein: CSVEVGAQNYGYTF
CDR3 DNA: TGCAGCGTTGAAGTCGGGGCACAGAACTATGGCTACACCTTC

V gene: TRBV2
D gene: TRBD2
clone size: -
J gene: TRBJ2-4
CDR3 protein: CASSVLGLAGAKNIQYF
CDR3 DNA: TGTGCCAGCAGTGTGTTGGGACTAGCGGGAGCCAAAAACATTCAGTACTTC

V gene: TRBV25-1
D gene: -
clone size: -
J gene: TRBJ1-5
CDR3 protein: CASSDGQFQHF
CDR3 DNA: TGTGCCAGCAGTGATGGACAGTTTCAGCATTTT

V gene: TRBV7-8
D gene: TRBD2
clone size: -
J gene: TRBJ2-5
CDR3 protein: CASSLETGGAGETQYF
CDR3 DNA: TGTGCCAGCAGCTTAGAAACCGGGGGGGCAGGGGAGACCCAGTACTTC

V gene: TRBV2
D gene: -
clone size: -
J gene: TRBJ2-6
CDR3 protein: CASKEGLRANVLTF
CDR3 DNA: TGTGCCAGCAAGGAGGGTCTGCGGGCCAACGTCCTGACTTTC

V gene: TRBV18
D gene: -
clone size: -
J gene: TRBJ1-4
CDR3 protein: CASSPSGLEKLFF
CDR3 DNA: TGTGCCAGCTCACCGAGTGGGCTCGAAAAACTGTTTTTT

V gene: TRBV19
D gene: -
clone size: -
J gene: TRBJ1-5
CDR3 protein: CASSYSGQGNQPQHF
CDR3 DNA: TGTGCCAGTAGCTATTCGGGGCAGGGAAATCAGCCCCAGCATTTT